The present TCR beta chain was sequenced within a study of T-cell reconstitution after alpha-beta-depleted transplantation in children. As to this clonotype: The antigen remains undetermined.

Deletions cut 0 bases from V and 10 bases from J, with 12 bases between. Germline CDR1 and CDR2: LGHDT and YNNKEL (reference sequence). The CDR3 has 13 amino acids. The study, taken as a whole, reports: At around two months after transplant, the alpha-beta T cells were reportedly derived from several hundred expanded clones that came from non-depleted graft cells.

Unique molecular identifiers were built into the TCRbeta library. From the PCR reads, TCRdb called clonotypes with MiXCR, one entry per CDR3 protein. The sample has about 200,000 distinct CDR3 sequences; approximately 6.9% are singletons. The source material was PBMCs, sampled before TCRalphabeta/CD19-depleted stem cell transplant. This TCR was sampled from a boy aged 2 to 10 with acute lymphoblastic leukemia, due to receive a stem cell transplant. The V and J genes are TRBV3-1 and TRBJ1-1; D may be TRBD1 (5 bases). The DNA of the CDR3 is TGTGCCAGCAGCCAAGAGGGCCCTGGGGGAGCTTTCTTT. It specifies CASSQEGPGGAFF.